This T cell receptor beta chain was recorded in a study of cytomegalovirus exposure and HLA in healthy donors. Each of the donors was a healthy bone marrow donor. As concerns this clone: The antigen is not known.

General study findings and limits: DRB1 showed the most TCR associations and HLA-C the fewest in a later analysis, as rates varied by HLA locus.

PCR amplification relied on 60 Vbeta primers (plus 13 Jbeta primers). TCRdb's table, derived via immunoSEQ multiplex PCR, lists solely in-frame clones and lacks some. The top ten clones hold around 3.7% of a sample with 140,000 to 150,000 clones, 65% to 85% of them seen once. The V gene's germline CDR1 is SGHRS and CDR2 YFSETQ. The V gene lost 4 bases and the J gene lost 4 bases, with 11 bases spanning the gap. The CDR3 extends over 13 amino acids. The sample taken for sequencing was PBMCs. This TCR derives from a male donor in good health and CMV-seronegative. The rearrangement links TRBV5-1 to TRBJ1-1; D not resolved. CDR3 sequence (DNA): TGCGCCAGCAGCCCCCTGAGCGGCACTGAAGCTTTCTTT. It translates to CASSPLSGTEAFF. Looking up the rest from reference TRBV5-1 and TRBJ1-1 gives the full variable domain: KAGVTQTPRYLIKTRGQQVTLSCSPISGHRSVSWYQQTPGQGLQFLFEYFSETQRNKGNFPGRFSGRQFSNSRSEMNVSTLELGDSALYLCASSPLSGTEAFFGQGTRLTVV.